This T cell receptor (beta chain) appears in the sequencing data of a study of T cells after yellow fever vaccination. Study observations and caveats: Sorted repertoires could include abundant contaminating clonotypes from bulk cells. Shared CD4/CD8 clonotypes were a small share, likely from convergent recombination.

This clonotype was counted a few times. What it binds is unknown. The study made its TCR cDNA through 5'RACE template switching. That step introduced a universal primer site along with UMIs. TCRdb re-analysed the 5' RACE reads in MiXCR, keeping a single row per CDR3 protein. In the table there are about 170,000 distinct CDR3 sequences, 5.5% to 7.5% of which are singletons. This clonotype originated in a man aged 18 to 30 who received the YFV17D yellow fever vaccine. Sequencing used CD4+ T cells sorted from PBMCs, obtained on the day of the first yellow fever vaccination.

The CDR3 reads CASRPPGGLNYGYTF. CDR3 DNA: TGTGCCAGCAGGCCCCCGGGGGGGCTTAACTATGGCTACACCTTC. The V and J genes are TRBV25-1 and TRBJ1-2; the D gene is possibly TRBD1 (6 bases). The CDR3 runs 15 residues. Germline loops: CDR1 MGHDK, CDR2 SYGVNS. The ends were cut back, 6 bases at V and 1 base at J, with 15 bases in the middle.